The present T cell receptor (beta chain) was sequenced within a study of blood T cell repertoires in COVID-19. Background on the study: Italy, Spain and the United States were the sources of the convalescent and acute COVID-19 samples. PBMCs, B-cell-depleted T cells, or T cells provided the cDNA or gDNA that made up the material.

In the original processing: It was from reference gene primer amplification that nucleated cell counts were estimated. The repertoire was sequenced with immunoSEQ multiplex PCR; TCRdb's copy has only in-frame clones and lacks some. V, J and clone size are those of that table, while D and trimming were read from the DNA. The repertoire holds under 300,000 clones, with around 83% as singletons. This CDR3 region has 14 residues. Trimming removed 3 bases at V and 10 bases at J, with 16 bases between. Germline-derived CDR1 and CDR2 are SGHTA and FQGNSA. The TCR was taken from a woman in her thirties or forties who had recovered from COVID-19. The sequencing sample was made of peripheral blood. The J gene is TRBJ2-1, the V gene TRBV7-2; TRBD1 might be the D (6 bases). The CDR3 DNA sequence: TGTGCCAGCAGCTTTATCCAGGGGCCCCACGAGCAGTTCTTC. Its translation: CASSFIQGPHEQFF.